This entry describes one T cell receptor (beta chain). No cognate antigen has been identified for it. It has no much larger one-base neighbor in the sample; base qualities were not kept. Receptor libraries were prepared by the immunoSEQ multiplex PCR assay. The clones in this table, taken by TCRdb from immuneACCESS, are in-frame only. Not every clone is retained; where verified, under half of the shortfall comes from an unresolved V gene, and the cause of the rest is unknown. The sample table shows about 82,000 clones, and under 96% are seen once. The top ten clones comprise 0.3% to 0.45% of the sample. This entry is derived from a study of technical replicates of blood from several donors (dated by TCRdb to 2016 to 2017). V is shortened by 8 bases, J by 3 bases, and the region joining them spans 11 bases. The CDR3 runs 13 amino acids, cysteine and phenylalanine included. The only DNA kept is the CDR3, 39 bases in frame from the first base. The germline V gene specifies MNHNS as CDR1 and SASEGT as CDR2.

The clonotype comes from a human donor in good health. The sequence joins TRBV6-1 to TRBJ2-1; the D gene cannot be resolved reliably. The sequenced material came from T cells isolated from PBMCs. The bases read TGTGCCAGCGGTAAGTTAGACTACAATGAGCAGTTCTTC. Translated, this is CASGKLDYNEQFF.